The 11 T cell receptor beta chains given below trace back to one sample, sequenced in a study of blood T cells in healthy people across ages. Primers used in a second PCR of roughly 7 to 11 cycles were a sample-barcoded 5' primer and a J-beta primer mix. TCRdb called the 5' RACE reads again in MiXCR, with one record for every CDR3 protein. The data show fewer than 800,000 distinct CDR3 sequences, 45% to 50% seen once. The sequenced sample consisted of blood. The receptors stem from a woman aged 55-70 years in good health.

The chain has TRBV7-2 and TRBJ1-6; perhaps TRBD1 as D (5 bases). Per germline, CDR1 SGHTA and CDR2 FQGNSA. The CDR3 consists of 15 residues. Trimming stripped 4 bases from V and 5 bases from J, with 12 bases between. Written as DNA, the CDR3 is TGTGCCAGCAGCTCACTGGGGCACGATAATTCACCCCTCCACTTT. Its translation: CASSSLGHDNSPLHF. The variable domain in full, completed from reference TRBV7-2 and TRBJ1-6, reads GAGVSQSPSNKVTEKGKDVELRCDPISGHTALYWYRQSLGQGLEFLIYFQGNSAPDKSGLPSDRFSAERTGGSVSTLTIQRTQQEDSAVYLCASSSLGHDNSPLHFGNGTRLTVT.

The CDR3 region has the DNA TGTGCCACCAGTGATATACGACAGAACACCGGGGAGCTGTTTTTT. The encoded protein is CATSDIRQNTGELFF. The V gene is TRBV24-1, the J gene TRBJ2-2; D gene ambiguous. Germline assignment: CDR1 KGHDR and CDR2 SFDVKD. V lost 3 bases, J lost 1 base, and 8 bases lay in between. The CDR3 runs to 15 residues.

The chain carries TRBV7-3 and TRBJ2-1; TRBD2 aligns across 13 bases. Germline V gene lookup returns CDR1 SGHTA and CDR2 FQGTGA. The V and J ends lost 5 bases and 2 bases, in that order; junction bases with no gene match: 3. This CDR3 region has 16 residues. CDR3 nucleotides: TGTGCCAGCAGCCCCGGGACTAGCGGGGCCTACAATGAGCAGTTCTTC. As protein: CASSPGTSGAYNEQFF.

This clonotype was seen more than once but under ten times. This chain uses TRBV6-5 with TRBJ1-2; 8 bases align to TRBD1. The CDR3 totals 15 residues. V trimming: 7 bases; J trimming: 5 bases; junction bases outside the gene matches: 12. Per the germline V gene, CDR1 is MNHEY and CDR2 is SVGAGI. The CDR3 spells CASKDGTGGLYGYTF. CDR3 coding DNA: TGTGCCAGCAAGGATGGAACAGGGGGACTTTATGGCTACACCTTC.

The chain carries TRBV30 and TRBJ2-5; D call uncertain. The J call could be wrong; TRBJ2-4 is a better fit for the DNA end. The length of the CDR3 is 13 residues. Germline-derived CDR1 and CDR2 are GTSNPN and SVGIG (reference sequence). CDR3 residues: CAWSASLANIQYF. CDR3 sequence (DNA): TGTGCCTGGAGTGCCTCTTTGGCCAACATTCAGTACTTC.

This chain joins TRBV20-1 and TRBJ2-7; TRBD2 aligns across 11 bases. Germline loops: CDR1 DFQATT, CDR2 SNEGSKA (reference sequence). Unmatched junction bases numbered 4, after V lost 6 bases and J lost 0 bases. The CDR3 runs to 14 residues. The CDR3, as DNA: TGCAGTGCACCGACTAGCGGGGTCTCCTACGAGCAGTACTTC. This translates into CSAPTSGVSYEQYF.

V and J are TRBV10-3 and TRBJ2-3; TRBD1 is a possible D gene (5 bases). The CDR3 spans 14 residues. Germline loops: CDR1 ENHRY, CDR2 SYGVKD. V was pared by 10 bases and J by 1 base, with 15 bases between. The CDR3 is CATGEGDRTDTQYF. Written as DNA, the CDR3 is TGTGCCACAGGAGAAGGGGATCGCACAGATACGCAGTATTTT.

The chain uses TRBV15 and TRBJ1-1; D is possibly TRBD1 (5 bases). V shed 4 bases and J shed 1 base, with 16 bases lying between them. This CDR3 is 16 amino acids long. CDR1 LNHNV and CDR2 YYDKDF come from the germline V gene (reference sequence). CDR3 sequence: CATSKALGRANTEAFF. DNA of the CDR3: TGTGCCACCAGCAAGGCCCTGGGCAGGGCGAACACTGAAGCTTTCTTT.

There are many counts of this clonotype. The genes are TRBV5-1 and TRBJ2-6; D not resolved. Trimming shortened V by 4 bases and J by 0 bases, and 8 bases separated the two germline ends. This CDR3 has 15 amino acids. From germline, CDR1 is SGHRS and CDR2 YFSETQ. CDR3 loop: CASSPTDSGANVLTF. CDR3 sequence (DNA): TGCGCCAGCAGCCCAACAGACTCTGGGGCCAACGTCCTGACTTTC.

This clonotype has a handful of counts. The chain employs TRBV20-1 and TRBJ2-3; 12 bases map to TRBD2. The germline V gene encodes CDR1 DFQATT and CDR2 SNEGSKA (reference sequence). CDR3 size: 17 residues. The ends lost 5 bases at V and 4 bases at J; junction bases unmatched: 13. The CDR3 coding sequence is TGCAGTGCTTGGGGGACAGGACTAGCGGGAATCGCAGATACGCAGTATTTT. It specifies CSAWGTGLAGIADTQYF.

As for this clonotype: Relative to the germline gene, one junction end is altered; a read error may explain this. The chain joins TRBV14 to TRBJ2-3; 9 positions agree with TRBD1. The CDR3 is 16 amino acids. CDR1 and CDR2 from the germline V gene are SGHDN and FVKESK. CDR3 protein: CASSRGQGRVAETQYF. CDR3 coding DNA: TGTGCCAGCAGCCGAGGACAGGGGAGGGTCGCAGAGACGCAGTATTTT.